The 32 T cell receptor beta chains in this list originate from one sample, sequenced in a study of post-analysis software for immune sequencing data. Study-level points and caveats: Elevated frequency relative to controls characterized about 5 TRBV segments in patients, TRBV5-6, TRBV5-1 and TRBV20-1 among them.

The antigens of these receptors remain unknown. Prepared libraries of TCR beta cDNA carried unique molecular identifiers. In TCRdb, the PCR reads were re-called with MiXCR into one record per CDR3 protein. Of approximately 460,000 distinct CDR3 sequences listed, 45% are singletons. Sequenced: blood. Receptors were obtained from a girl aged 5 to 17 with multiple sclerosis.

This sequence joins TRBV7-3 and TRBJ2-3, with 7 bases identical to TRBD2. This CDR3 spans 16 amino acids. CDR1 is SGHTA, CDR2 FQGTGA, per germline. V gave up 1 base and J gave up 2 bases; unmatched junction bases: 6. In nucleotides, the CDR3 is TGTGCCAGCAGCTTAAACGCGGGAGCCCTCACAGATACGCAGTATTTT. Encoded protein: CASSLNAGALTDTQYF.

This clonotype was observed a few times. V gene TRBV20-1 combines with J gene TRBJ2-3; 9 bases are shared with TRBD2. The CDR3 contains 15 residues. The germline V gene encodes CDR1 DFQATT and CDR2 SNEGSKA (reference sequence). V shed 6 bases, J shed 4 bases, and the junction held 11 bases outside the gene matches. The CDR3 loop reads CSAKTPSGKSDTQYF. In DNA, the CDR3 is TGCAGTGCAAAGACGCCTAGCGGGAAGTCAGATACGCAGTATTTT.

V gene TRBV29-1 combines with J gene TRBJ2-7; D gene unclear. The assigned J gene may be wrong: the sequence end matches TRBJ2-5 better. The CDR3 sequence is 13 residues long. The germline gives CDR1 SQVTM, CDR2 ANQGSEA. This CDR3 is CSVAFGSQETQYF. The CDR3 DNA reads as TGCAGCGTTGCCTTCGGAAGCCAAGAGACCCAGTACTTC.

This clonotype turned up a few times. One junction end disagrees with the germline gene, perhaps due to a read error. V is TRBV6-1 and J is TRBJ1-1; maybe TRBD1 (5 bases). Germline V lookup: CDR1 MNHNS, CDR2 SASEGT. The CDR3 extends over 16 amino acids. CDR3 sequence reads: CASSEGGAWIGTEAFF. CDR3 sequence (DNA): TGTGCCAGCAGTGAAGGAGGGGCTTGGATTGGCACTGAGGCTTTCTTT.

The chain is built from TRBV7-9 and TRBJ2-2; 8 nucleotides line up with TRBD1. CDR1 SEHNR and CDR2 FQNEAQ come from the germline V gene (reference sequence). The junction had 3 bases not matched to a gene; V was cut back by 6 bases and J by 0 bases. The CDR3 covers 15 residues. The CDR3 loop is CASRLTGANTGELFF. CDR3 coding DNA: TGTGCCAGCAGATTGACAGGGGCGAACACCGGGGAGCTGTTTTTT. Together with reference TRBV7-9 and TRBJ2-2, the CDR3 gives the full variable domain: DTGVSQNPRHKITKRGQNVTFRCDPISEHNRLYWYRQTLGQGPEFLTYFQNEAQLEKSRLLSDRFSAERPKGSFSTLEIQRTEQGDSAMYLCASRLTGANTGELFFGEGSRLTVL.

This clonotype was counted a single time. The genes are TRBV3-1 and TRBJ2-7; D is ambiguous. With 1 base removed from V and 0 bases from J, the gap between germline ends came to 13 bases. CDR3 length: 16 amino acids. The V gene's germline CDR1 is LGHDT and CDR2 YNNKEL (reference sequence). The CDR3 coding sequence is TGTGCCAGCAGCCAAGGTATGCAGAGAGGCTCCTACGAGCAGTACTTC. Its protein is CASSQGMQRGSYEQYF.

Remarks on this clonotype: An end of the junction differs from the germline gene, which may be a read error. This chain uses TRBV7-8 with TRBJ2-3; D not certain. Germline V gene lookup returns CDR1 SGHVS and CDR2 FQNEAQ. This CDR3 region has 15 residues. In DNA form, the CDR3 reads TGTGCCTGCAGCCCAAGGACCCTCAGCACAGATACGCAGTATTTT. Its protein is CACSPRTLSTDTQYF. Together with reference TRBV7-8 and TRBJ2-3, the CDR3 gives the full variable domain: GAGVSQSPRYKVAKRGQDVALRCDPISGHVSLFWYQQALGQGPEFLTYFQNEAQLDKSGLPSDRFFAERPEGSVSTLKIQRTQQEDSAVYLCACSPRTLSTDTQYFGPGTRLTVL.

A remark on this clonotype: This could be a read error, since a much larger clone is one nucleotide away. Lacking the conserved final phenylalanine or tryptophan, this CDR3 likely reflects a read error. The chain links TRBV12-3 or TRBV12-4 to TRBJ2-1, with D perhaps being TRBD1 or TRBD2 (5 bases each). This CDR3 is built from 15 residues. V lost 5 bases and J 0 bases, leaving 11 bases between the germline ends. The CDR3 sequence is CASSTGRSSYNEQFV. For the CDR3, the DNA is TGTGCCAGCAGTACGGGACGTAGCTCCTACAATGAGCAGTTCGTC.

As DNA, the CDR3 is TGTGCCAGCAGCCCAAGGACTAGCAGCTCCTACGAGCAGTACTTC. Translated, it gives CASSPRTSSSYEQYF. V and J are TRBV7-6 and TRBJ2-7, with TRBD2 matching 8 bases. The germline CDR1 and CDR2 sequences are SGHVS and FNYEAQ. This CDR3 is 15 amino acids long. V lost 5 bases, J lost 0 bases, and 6 bases stayed unmatched.

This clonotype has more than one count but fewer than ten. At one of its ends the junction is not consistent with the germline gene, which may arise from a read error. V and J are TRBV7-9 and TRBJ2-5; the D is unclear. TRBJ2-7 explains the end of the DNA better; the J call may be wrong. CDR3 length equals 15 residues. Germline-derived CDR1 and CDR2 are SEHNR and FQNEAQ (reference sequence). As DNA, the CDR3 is TGTGCCGGCAGCTTAGTCCCTCAGGCCATCGACGAGCAGTACTTC. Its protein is CAGSLVPQAIDEQYF.

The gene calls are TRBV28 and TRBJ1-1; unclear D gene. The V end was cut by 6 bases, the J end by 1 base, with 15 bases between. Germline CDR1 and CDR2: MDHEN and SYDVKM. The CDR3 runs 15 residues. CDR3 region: CASRSLGDQNTEAFF. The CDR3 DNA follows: TGTGCCAGCAGGTCTCTAGGCGATCAGAACACTGAAGCTTTCTTT.

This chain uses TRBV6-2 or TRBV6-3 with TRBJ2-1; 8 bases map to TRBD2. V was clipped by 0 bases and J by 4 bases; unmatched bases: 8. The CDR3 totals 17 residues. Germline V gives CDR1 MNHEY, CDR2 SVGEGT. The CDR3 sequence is CASSYSGGGKPYNEQFF. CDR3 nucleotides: TGTGCCAGCAGTTACTCCGGGGGGGGGAAACCTTACAATGAGCAGTTCTTC.

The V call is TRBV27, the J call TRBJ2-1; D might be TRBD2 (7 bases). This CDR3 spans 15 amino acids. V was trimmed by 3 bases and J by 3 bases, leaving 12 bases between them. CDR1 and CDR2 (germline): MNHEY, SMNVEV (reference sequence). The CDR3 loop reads CASSFTRGGYNEQFF. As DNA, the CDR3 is TGTGCCAGCAGTTTCACGAGGGGGGGCTACAATGAGCAGTTCTTC.

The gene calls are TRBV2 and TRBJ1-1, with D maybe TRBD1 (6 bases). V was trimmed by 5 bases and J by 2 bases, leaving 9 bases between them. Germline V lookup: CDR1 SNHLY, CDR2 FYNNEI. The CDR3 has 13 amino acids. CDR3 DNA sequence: TGTGCCAGCAGTAAGGACAGCAACACTGAAGCTTTCTTT. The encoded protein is CASSKDSNTEAFF.

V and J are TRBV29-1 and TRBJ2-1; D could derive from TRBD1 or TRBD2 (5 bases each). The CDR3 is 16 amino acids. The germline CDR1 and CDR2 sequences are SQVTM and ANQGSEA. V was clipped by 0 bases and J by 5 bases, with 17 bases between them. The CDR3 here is CSVEEVRGRSHNEQFF. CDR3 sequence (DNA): TGCAGCGTTGAAGAGGTTCGGGGACGGTCCCACAATGAGCAGTTCTTC.

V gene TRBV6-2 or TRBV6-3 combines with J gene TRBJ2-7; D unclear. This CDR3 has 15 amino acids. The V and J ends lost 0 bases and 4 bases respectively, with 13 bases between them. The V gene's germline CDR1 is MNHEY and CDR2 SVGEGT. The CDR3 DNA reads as TGTGCCAGCAGTTACTCCAAAGGGATCCGGTACGAGCAGTACTTC. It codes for CASSYSKGIRYEQYF.

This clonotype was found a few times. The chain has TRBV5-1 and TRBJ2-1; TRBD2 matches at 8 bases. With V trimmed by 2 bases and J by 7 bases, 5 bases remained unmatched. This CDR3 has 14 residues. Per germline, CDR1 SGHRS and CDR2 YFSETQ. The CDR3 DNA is TGCGCCAGCAGCTTATTGACTAGCGAAAATGAGCAGTTCTTC. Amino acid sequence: CASSLLTSENEQFF. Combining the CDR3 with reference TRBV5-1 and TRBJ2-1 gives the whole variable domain KAGVTQTPRYLIKTRGQQVTLSCSPISGHRSVSWYQQTPGQGLQFLFEYFSETQRNKGNFPGRFSGRQFSNSRSEMNVSTLELGDSALYLCASSLLTSENEQFFGPGTRLTVL.

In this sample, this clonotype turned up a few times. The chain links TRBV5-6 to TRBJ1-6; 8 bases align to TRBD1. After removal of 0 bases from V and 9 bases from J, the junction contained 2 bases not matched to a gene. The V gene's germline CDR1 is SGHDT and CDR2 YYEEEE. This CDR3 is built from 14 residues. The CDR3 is CASSLAGTGSPLHF. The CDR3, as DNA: TGTGCCAGCAGCTTGGCAGGGACAGGTTCACCCCTCCACTTT. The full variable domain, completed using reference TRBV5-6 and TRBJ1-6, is DAGVTQSPTHLIKTRGQQVTLRCSPKSGHDTVSWYQQALGQGPQFIFQYYEEEERQRGNFPDRFSGHQFPNYSSELNVNALLLGDSALYLCASSLAGTGSPLHFGNGTRLTVT.

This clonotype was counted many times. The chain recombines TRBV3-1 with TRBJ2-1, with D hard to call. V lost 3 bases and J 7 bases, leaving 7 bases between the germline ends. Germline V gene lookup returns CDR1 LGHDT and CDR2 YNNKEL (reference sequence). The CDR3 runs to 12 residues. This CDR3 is CASSHGGNEQFF. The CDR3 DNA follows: TGTGCCAGCAGCCACGGTGGAAATGAGCAGTTCTTC.

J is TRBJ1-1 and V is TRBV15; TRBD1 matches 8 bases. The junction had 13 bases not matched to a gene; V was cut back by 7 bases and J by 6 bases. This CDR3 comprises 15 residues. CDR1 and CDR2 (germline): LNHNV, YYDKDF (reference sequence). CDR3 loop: CATIESLQGVSEAFF. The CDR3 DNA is TGTGCCACCATCGAATCTTTACAGGGGGTTTCTGAAGCTTTCTTT.

CDR3 sequence (DNA): TGTGCCAGCAGCTTGGAGGGGCGGGAAGGTGGCTACACCTTC. Translated: CASSLEGREGGYTF. The chain employs TRBV7-2 and TRBJ1-2, with D maybe TRBD1 (5 bases). V was trimmed by 3 bases and J by 7 bases, leaving 15 bases between them. The CDR3 sequence is 14 residues long. Per germline, CDR1 SGHTA and CDR2 FQGNSA.

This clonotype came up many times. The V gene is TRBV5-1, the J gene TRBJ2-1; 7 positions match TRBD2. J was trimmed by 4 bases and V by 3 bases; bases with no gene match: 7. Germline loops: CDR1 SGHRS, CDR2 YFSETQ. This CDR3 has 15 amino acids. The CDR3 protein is CASSSPGLTYNEQFF. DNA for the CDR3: TGCGCCAGCAGCTCGCCGGGACTAACTTACAATGAGCAGTTCTTC.

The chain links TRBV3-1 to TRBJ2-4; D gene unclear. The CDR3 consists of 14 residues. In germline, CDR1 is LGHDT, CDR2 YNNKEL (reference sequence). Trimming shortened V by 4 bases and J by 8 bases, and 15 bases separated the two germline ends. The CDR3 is CASSPQSLNYIQYF. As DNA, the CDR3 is TGTGCCAGCAGCCCTCAAAGTCTGAACTACATTCAGTACTTC.

This CDR3 reads CASSLEGQLPREQYF. In nucleotides, the CDR3 is TGTGCCAGCAGCTTAGAAGGTCAGCTCCCTAGGGAGCAGTACTTC. V and J are TRBV7-9 and TRBJ2-7; no firm D call. The germline CDR1 and CDR2 sequences are SEHNR and FQNEAQ (reference sequence). This CDR3 is built from 15 residues. V was shortened by 1 base and J by 7 bases, with 17 bases between the two germline ends.

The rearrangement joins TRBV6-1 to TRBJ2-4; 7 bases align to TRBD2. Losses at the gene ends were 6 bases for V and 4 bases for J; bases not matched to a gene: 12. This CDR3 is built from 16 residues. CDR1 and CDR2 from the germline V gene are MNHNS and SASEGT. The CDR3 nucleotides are TGTGCCAGCAGAATGACCAGGGAGGGCTCGAAAAACATTCAGTACTTC. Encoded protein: CASRMTREGSKNIQYF.

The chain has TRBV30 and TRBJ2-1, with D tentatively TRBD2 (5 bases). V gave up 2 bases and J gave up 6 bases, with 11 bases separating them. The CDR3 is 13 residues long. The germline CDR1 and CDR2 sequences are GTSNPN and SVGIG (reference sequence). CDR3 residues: CAWSREGPNEQFF. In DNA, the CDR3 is TGTGCCTGGAGTCGGGAAGGACCCAATGAGCAGTTCTTC.

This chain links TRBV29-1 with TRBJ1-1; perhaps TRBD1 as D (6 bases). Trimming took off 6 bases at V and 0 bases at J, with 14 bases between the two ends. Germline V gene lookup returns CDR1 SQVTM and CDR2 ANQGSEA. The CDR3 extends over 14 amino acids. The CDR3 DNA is TGCAGCGTCCCGGGACAAGTCATGAACACTGAAGCTTTCTTT. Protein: CSVPGQVMNTEAFF. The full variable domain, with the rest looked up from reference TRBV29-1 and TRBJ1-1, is SAVISQKPSRDICQRGTSLTIQCQVDSQVTMMFWYRQQPGQSLTLIATANQGSEATYESGFVIDKFPISRPNLTFSTLTVSNMSPEDSSIYLCSVPGQVMNTEAFFGQGTRLTVV.

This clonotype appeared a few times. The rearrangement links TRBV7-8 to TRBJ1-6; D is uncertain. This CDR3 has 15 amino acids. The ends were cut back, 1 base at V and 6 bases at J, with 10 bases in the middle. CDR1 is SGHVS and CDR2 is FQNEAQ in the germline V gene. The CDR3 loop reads CASSLVRVGNSPLHF. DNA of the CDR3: TGTGCCAGCAGCTTAGTCCGGGTCGGTAATTCACCCCTCCACTTT.

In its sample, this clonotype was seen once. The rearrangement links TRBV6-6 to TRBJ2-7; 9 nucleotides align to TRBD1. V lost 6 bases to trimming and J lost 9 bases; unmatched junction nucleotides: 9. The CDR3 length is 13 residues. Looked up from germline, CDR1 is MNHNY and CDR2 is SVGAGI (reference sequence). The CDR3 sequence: CASRRGQGGGQYF. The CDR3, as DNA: TGTGCCAGCAGACGGGGACAGGGTGGGGGGCAGTACTTC.

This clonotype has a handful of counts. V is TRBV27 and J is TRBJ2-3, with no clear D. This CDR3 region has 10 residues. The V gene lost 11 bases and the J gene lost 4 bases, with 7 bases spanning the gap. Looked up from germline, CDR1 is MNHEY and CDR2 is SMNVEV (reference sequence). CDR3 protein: CAGGADTQYF. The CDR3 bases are TGTGCCGGCGGCGCAGATACGCAGTATTTT.

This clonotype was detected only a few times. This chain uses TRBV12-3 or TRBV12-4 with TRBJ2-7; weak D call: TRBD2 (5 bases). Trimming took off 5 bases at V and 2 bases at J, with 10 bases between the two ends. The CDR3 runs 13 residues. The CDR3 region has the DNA TGTGCCAGCAGTCGGTGGGAGCCCTACGAGCAGTACTTC. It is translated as CASSRWEPYEQYF.

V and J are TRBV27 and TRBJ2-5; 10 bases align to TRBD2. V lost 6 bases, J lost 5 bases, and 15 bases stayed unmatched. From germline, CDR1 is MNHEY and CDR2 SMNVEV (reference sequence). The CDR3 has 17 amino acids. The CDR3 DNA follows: TGTGCCAGCAGGACCTCCTGGGCTAGCGGGAGCCGGGAGACCCAGTACTTC. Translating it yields CASRTSWASGSRETQYF.